Following are 13 T cell receptor beta chains from one sample sequenced in a study of cytomegalovirus exposure and HLA in healthy donors. PCR involved 60 Vbeta and 13 Jbeta primers. Measured with immunoSEQ multiplex PCR; TCRdb has only the in-frame clones, and not every one. The data show around 75,000 clones, about 84% seen once. Sequencing was performed on PBMCs. These TCRs come from a middle-aged man in good health and CMV-seronegative.

The J gene is TRBJ2-5, the V gene TRBV7-3; 12 nucleotides align to TRBD1. V lost 1 base and J lost 5; bases outside the gene matches: 5. Germline V gene lookup returns CDR1 SGHTA and CDR2 FQGTGA. The CDR3 spans 16 residues. CDR3 sequence reads: CASSLMGQGALETQYF. The CDR3 DNA is TGTGCCAGCAGCTTAATGGGACAGGGGGCCTTGGAGACCCAGTACTTC.

V usage is TRBV10-2 and J usage is TRBJ2-5, with a weak D call TRBD1 (5 bases). Germline V lookup: CDR1 WSHSY, CDR2 SAAADI. The V end lost 0 bases, the J end lost 3 bases, and 8 bases lay between the germline ends. CDR3 length equals 14 residues. CDR3 coding DNA: TGCGCCAGCAGTGAGTCGGCCAGGGAAGAGACCCAGTACTTC. Translation: CASSESAREETQYF.

The J gene is TRBJ1-6, the V gene TRBV5-8; TRBD1 agrees at 7 bases. Germline trimming cut 5 bases from V and 0 bases from J; bases unmatched to any gene: 11. The germline V gene encodes CDR1 SGHTS and CDR2 YDEGEE. The length of the CDR3 is 18 residues. CDR3 residues: CASRARDSQSSYNSPLHF. The CDR3 nucleotides are TGTGCCAGCAGAGCCCGGGACAGCCAGAGCTCCTATAATTCACCCCTCCACTTT.

The chain has TRBV7-9 and TRBJ1-6; D may be TRBD1 (5 bases). In germline, CDR1 is SEHNR, CDR2 FQNEAQ (reference sequence). V was clipped by 1 base and J by 0 bases, with 16 bases between them. This CDR3 spans 19 amino acids. The CDR3: CASSLGSGGDLSYNSPLHF. As DNA, the CDR3 is TGTGCCAGCAGCTTAGGGAGTGGGGGGGACCTCTCCTATAATTCACCCCTCCACTTT.

CDR3 sequence (DNA): TGTGCCTGGAATAGCGGAGAGGGGTTCCCTAACTATGGCTACACCTTC. This translates into CAWNSGEGFPNYGYTF. The gene calls are TRBV30 and TRBJ1-2; possible D gene TRBD1, 5 bases. The germline CDR1 and CDR2 sequences are GTSNPN and SVGIG (reference sequence). CDR3 size: 16 residues. Trimming stripped 4 bases from V and 0 bases from J, with 18 bases between.

This clone was seen more than once but under ten times. The CDR3, as DNA: TGCGCCAGCAGCCCCGCGGGACGGTGGGGCGGGGAGCTGTTTTTT. Translation gives CASSPAGRWGGELFF. The chain couples TRBV5-1 to TRBJ2-2, with D perhaps matching TRBD2 (6 bases). Trimming took 4 bases from V and 7 from J, leaving 17 bases between them. Germline-derived CDR1 and CDR2 are SGHRS and YFSETQ. The CDR3 is 15 residues long. The full variable domain, completed using reference TRBV5-1 and TRBJ2-2, is KAGVTQTPRYLIKTRGQQVTLSCSPISGHRSVSWYQQTPGQGLQFLFEYFSETQRNKGNFPGRFSGRQFSNSRSEMNVSTLELGDSALYLCASSPAGRWGGELFFGEGSRLTVL.

The rearrangement links TRBV5-1 to TRBJ2-3; 12 bases fit TRBD2. This CDR3 is built from 19 residues. Looked up from germline, CDR1 is SGHRS and CDR2 is YFSETQ. The trim removed 4 bases at V and 4 bases at J, leaving 16 bases unmatched. The CDR3 nucleotides read TGCGCCAGCAGCCTCCAAGAAGGACTAGCGGGGACTCGTCCAGATACGCAGTATTTT. Protein: CASSLQEGLAGTRPDTQYF.

This clone was observed a single time. This chain joins TRBV9 and TRBJ1-5; D remains ambiguous. Trimming left V 0 bases short and J 4 bases short, with 11 bases between. The CDR3 extends over 15 amino acids. CDR1 is SGDLS, CDR2 YYNGEE, per germline. The CDR3 region has the DNA TGTGCCAGCAGCGTAGGTAGCGGCACTAATCAGCCCCAGCATTTT. Translated: CASSVGSGTNQPQHF.

This sequence joins TRBV6-1 and TRBJ2-2; 7 bases line up with TRBD2. The length of the CDR3 is 16 residues. The junction had 3 bases not matched to a gene; V was cut back by 2 bases and J by 0 bases. The germline CDR1 and CDR2 sequences are MNHNS and SASEGT. CDR3 protein: CASSEWGGTNTGELFF. The DNA for the CDR3 is TGTGCCAGCAGTGAATGGGGGGGGACGAACACCGGGGAGCTGTTTTTT.

The chain is built from TRBV14 and TRBJ2-7, with a tentative D call TRBD1 (6 bases). This CDR3 region has 15 residues. Between the trimmed V and J ends, which lost 1 base and 7 bases, there was a span of 17 bases. The germline CDR1 and CDR2 sequences are SGHDN and FVKESK. CDR3 residues: CASSQGANRDREQYF. In DNA, the CDR3 is TGTGCCAGCAGCCAAGGCGCTAACAGGGATAGAGAGCAGTACTTC. Based on the CDR3 plus reference TRBV14 and TRBJ2-7, the full variable domain is EAGVTQFPSHSVIEKGQTVTLRCDPISGHDNLYWYRRVMGKEIKFLLHFVKESKQDESGMPNNRFLAERTGGTYSTLKVQPAELEDSGVYFCASSQGANRDREQYFGPGTRLTVT.

The V gene is TRBV11-2, the J gene TRBJ2-1; D is perhaps TRBD2 (7 bases). The germline CDR1 and CDR2 sequences are SGHAT and FQNNGV. Trimming pared 8 bases from V and 3 bases from J, leaving 14 bases between. The CDR3 runs to 14 residues. In DNA, the CDR3 is TGTGCCAGCCTCGGGCGGGGGCTCTACAATGAGCAGTTCTTC. This sequence encodes CASLGRGLYNEQFF.

This chain connects TRBV11-3 to TRBJ2-7; tentatively, D is TRBD1 (5 bases). The length of the CDR3 is 13 residues. From germline, CDR1 is SGHNT and CDR2 YENEEA. The V and J ends lost 2 bases and 2 bases respectively, with 7 bases between them. The CDR3: CASSLRGTYEQYF. CDR3 coding DNA: TGTGCCAGCAGCTTAAGGGGCACCTACGAGCAGTACTTC. Filled out from reference TRBV11-3 and TRBJ2-7, the complete variable domain reads EAGVVQSPRYKIIEKKQPVAFWCNPISGHNTLYWYLQNLGQGPELLIRYENEEAVDDSQLPKDRFSAERLKGVDSTLKIQPAELGDSAVYLCASSLRGTYEQYFGPGTRLTVT.

The V call is TRBV27, the J call TRBJ2-1; perhaps TRBD2 as D (7 bases). The V gene lost 10 bases and the J gene lost 0 bases, with 16 bases spanning the gap. The CDR3 totals 15 residues. The germline gives CDR1 MNHEY, CDR2 SMNVEV (reference sequence). The chain's CDR3 is CATRAGALSYNEQFF. In nucleotides, the CDR3 is TGTGCCACCAGGGCGGGGGCCCTCTCCTACAATGAGCAGTTCTTC.